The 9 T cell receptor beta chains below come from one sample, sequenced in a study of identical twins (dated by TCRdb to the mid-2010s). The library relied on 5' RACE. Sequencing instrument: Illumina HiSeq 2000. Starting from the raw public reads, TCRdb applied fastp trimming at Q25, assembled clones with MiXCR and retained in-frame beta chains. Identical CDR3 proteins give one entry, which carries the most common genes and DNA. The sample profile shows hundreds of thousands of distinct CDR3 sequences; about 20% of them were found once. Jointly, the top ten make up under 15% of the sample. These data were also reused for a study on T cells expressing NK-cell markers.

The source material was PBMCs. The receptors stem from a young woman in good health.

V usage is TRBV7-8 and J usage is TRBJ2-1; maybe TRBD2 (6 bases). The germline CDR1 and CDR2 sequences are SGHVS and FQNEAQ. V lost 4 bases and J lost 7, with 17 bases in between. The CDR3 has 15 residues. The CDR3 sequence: CASSSRAPAGNEQFF. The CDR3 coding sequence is TGTGCCAGCAGCTCCCGGGCCCCCGCGGGGAATGAGCAGTTCTTC.

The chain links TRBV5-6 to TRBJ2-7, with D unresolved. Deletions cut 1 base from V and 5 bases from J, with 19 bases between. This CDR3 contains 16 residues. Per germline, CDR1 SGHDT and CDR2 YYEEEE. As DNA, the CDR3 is TGTGCCAGCAGCTTGTGGCGCGTGGCCTTTGGGAACGAGCAGTACTTC. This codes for CASSLWRVAFGNEQYF.

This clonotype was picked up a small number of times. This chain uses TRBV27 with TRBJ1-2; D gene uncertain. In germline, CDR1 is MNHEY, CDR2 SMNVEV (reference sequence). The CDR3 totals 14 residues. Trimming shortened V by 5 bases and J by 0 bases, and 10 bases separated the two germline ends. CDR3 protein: CASSPRTANYGYTF. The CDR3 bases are TGTGCCAGCAGTCCTCGGACGGCTAACTATGGCTACACCTTC.

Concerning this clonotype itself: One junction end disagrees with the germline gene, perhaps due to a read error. CDR3 sequence reads: CACSPVGARVFSETQYF. Here the CDR3 DNA reads TGTGCCTGCAGCCCGGTAGGAGCCAGGGTGTTTTCAGAGACCCAGTACTTC. The V and J genes are TRBV3-1 and TRBJ2-5, with D possibly matching TRBD1 (5 bases). Per the germline V gene, CDR1 is LGHDT and CDR2 is YNNKEL (reference sequence). The CDR3 length is 17 residues.

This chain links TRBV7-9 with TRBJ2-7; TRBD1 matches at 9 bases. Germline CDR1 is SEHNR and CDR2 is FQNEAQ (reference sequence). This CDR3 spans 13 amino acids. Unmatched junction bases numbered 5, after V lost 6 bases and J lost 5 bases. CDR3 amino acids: CASRRTGEDEQYF. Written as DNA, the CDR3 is TGTGCCAGCAGGCGGACAGGGGAGGACGAGCAGTACTTC.

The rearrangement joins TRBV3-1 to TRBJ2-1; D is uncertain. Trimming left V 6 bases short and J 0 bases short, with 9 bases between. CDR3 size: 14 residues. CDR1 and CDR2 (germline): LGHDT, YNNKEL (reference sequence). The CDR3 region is CASRGVNSYNEQFF. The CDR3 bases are TGTGCCAGCAGAGGAGTTAACTCCTACAATGAGCAGTTCTTC.

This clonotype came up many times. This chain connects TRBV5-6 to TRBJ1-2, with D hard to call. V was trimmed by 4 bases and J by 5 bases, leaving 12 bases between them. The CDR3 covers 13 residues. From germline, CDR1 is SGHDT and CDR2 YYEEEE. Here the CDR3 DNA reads TGTGCCAGCAGCCGGGATGGCCGGTATGGCTACACCTTC. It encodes CASSRDGRYGYTF.

This chain's CDR3 is CASSPRPGQGGYEQYF. For the CDR3, the DNA is TGTGCCAGCAGCCCCCGCCCAGGACAGGGGGGATACGAGCAGTACTTC. The chain links TRBV12-3 or TRBV12-4 to TRBJ2-7, with 10 bases matching TRBD1. The CDR3 sequence is 16 residues long. V shed 6 bases, J shed 4 bases, and the junction held 12 bases outside the gene matches.

The CDR3 sequence is CASTGSGKGGYTF. For the CDR3, the DNA is TGTGCCAGCACTGGGTCAGGGAAGGGTGGCTACACCTTC. The chain carries TRBV2 and TRBJ1-2; D possibly corresponds to TRBD1 (5 bases). V shed 7 bases and J shed 7 bases, with 16 bases lying between them. Germline CDR1 reads SNHLY; CDR2 reads FYNNEI. The CDR3 length is 13 residues.